This entry lists 23 T cell receptor beta chains sequenced from one sample in a study of T cells after yellow fever vaccination. TCRdb re-analysed the 5' RACE reads in MiXCR, keeping a single row per CDR3 protein. Among 300,000 to 350,000 distinct CDR3 sequences listed, 3% to 4.5% were seen once. The sample here was PBMCs, taken 5 days after the yellow fever booster vaccination. The receptors originated from a man aged 18 to 35 who received the YFV17D yellow fever vaccine.

The rearrangement joins TRBV29-1 to TRBJ2-1, with TRBD1 matching over 7 bases. The CDR3 is 16 amino acids. V gave up 6 bases and J gave up 0 bases; unmatched junction bases: 11. The germline CDR1 and CDR2 sequences are SQVTM and ANQGSEA. The CDR3 bases are TGCAGCGTCAACAGGAGCGACAGGGACTCCTACAATGAGCAGTTCTTC. Encoded protein: CSVNRSDRDSYNEQFF.

This chain uses TRBV5-5 with TRBJ1-2; 7 bases are shared with TRBD1. Germline CDR1 SGHKS, CDR2 YYEKEE (reference sequence). This CDR3 comprises 15 residues. Trimming cost V 7 bases and J 3 bases; bases outside gene matches: 12. CDR3 residues: CASAIEGATDYGYTF. The CDR3 region has the DNA TGTGCCAGCGCTATAGAGGGGGCGACGGACTATGGCTACACCTTC.

This clonotype was seen more than once but under ten times. The chain couples TRBV5-1 to TRBJ2-4; 9 nucleotides agree with TRBD1. With V trimmed by 3 bases and J by 5 bases, 6 bases remained unmatched. CDR3 length: 15 amino acids. Germline CDR1 is SGHRS and CDR2 is YFSETQ. CDR3 DNA: TGCGCCAGCAGCTGGGGACAGGGCCGCCAAAACATTCAGTACTTC. As protein: CASSWGQGRQNIQYF.

This clonotype has only a few counts. The gene calls are TRBV7-2 and TRBJ2-1; D might be TRBD2 (5 bases). V shed 5 bases and J shed 6 bases, with 26 bases lying between them. The CDR3 extends over 18 amino acids. Germline loops: CDR1 SGHTA, CDR2 FQGNSA. The DNA of the CDR3 is TGTGCCAGCAGCGCCCCGAGGACGGGATCTTTTGCGTCCAATGAGCAGTTCTTC. Its protein product is CASSAPRTGSFASNEQFF.

This clonotype was counted only a few times. The V and J genes are TRBV7-2 and TRBJ2-1, with D possibly matching TRBD2 (6 bases). With 5 bases removed from V and 7 bases from J, the gap between germline ends came to 21 bases. Looked up from germline, CDR1 is SGHTA and CDR2 is FQGNSA. There are 16 residues in the CDR3. The CDR3 DNA reads TGTGCCAGCAGCGGGAACCCGGGGGTTGGTAGTAATGAGCAGTTCTTC. Amino acid sequence: CASSGNPGVGSNEQFF.

In its sample, this clonotype was seen many times. The J gene is TRBJ2-5, the V gene TRBV9; either TRBD1 or TRBD2 may fit D (6 bases each). CDR1 and CDR2 from the germline V gene are SGDLS and YYNGEE. The CDR3 is made up of 15 amino acids. With 0 bases removed from V and 1 base from J, the gap between germline ends came to 10 bases. The CDR3 sequence: CASSVAGGLQETQYF. The CDR3 DNA is TGTGCCAGCAGCGTAGCCGGGGGCCTCCAAGAGACCCAGTACTTC.

In this sample, this clonotype turned up many times. This chain connects TRBV5-1 to TRBJ2-1; 7 bases are shared with TRBD1. V lost 0 bases to trimming and J lost 13 bases; unmatched junction nucleotides: 7. CDR1 is SGHRS, CDR2 YFSETQ, per germline. The CDR3 is 13 residues long. CDR3 coding DNA: TGCGCCAGCAGCTTGGGGTATGAGGGGGCTCAGTTCTTC. It codes for CASSLGYEGAQFF.

The chain uses TRBV12-3 or TRBV12-4 and TRBJ1-6; D gene uncertain. V dropped 6 bases and J dropped 8 bases, with 11 bases sitting between them. The CDR3 extends over 13 amino acids. The CDR3 spells CASRFEEDSPLHF. The CDR3 bases are TGTGCCAGCAGATTCGAGGAAGATTCACCCCTCCACTTT.

The chain has TRBV24-1 and TRBJ1-1; 9 bases are a match to TRBD1. The CDR3 is 11 residues long. Germline CDR1 reads KGHDR; CDR2 reads SFDVKD. Losses at the gene ends were 9 bases for V and 5 bases for J; bases not matched to a gene: 0. The CDR3 DNA sequence: TGTGCCACCGGGACAGGGACTGAAGCTTTCTTT. Its protein is CATGTGTEAFF.

This clonotype was counted many times. The chain uses TRBV19 and TRBJ1-5; unclear D gene. The V gene's germline CDR1 is LNHDA and CDR2 SQIVND (reference sequence). This CDR3 has 12 amino acids. Trimming left V 4 bases short and J 5 bases short, with 6 bases between. The CDR3 reads CASSKQYQPQHF. The DNA of the CDR3 is TGTGCCAGTAGTAAACAATATCAGCCCCAGCATTTT.

In its sample, this clonotype was seen a few times. The CDR3 protein is CSARDFRTENSNQPQHF. CDR3 bases: TGCAGTGCTAGAGATTTTCGGACAGAGAATAGCAATCAGCCCCAGCATTTT. This chain connects TRBV20-1 to TRBJ1-5, with TRBD1 as a possible D gene (6 bases). The CDR3 length is 17 residues. V lost 0 bases and J lost 0, with 15 bases in between. The germline V gene has CDR1 DFQATT and CDR2 SNEGSKA (reference sequence).

The chain combines TRBV29-1 with TRBJ1-4; D unclear. This CDR3 is built from 13 residues. CDR1 and CDR2 (germline): SQVTM, ANQGSEA. V was trimmed by 7 bases and J by 7 bases, leaving 16 bases between them. The CDR3 nucleotides are TGCAGCGCCCAGGACGGTGGTGGTGAAAAACTGTTTTTT. It codes for CSAQDGGGEKLFF.

This clonotype was observed a handful of times. The chain has TRBV5-1 and TRBJ2-3, with D unresolved. V was trimmed by 5 bases and J by 6 bases, leaving 10 bases between them. The CDR3 sequence is 12 residues long. Germline-derived CDR1 and CDR2 are SGHRS and YFSETQ. The CDR3 bases are TGCGCCAGCAGTTGGAACTGGGATACGCAGTATTTT. Protein product: CASSWNWDTQYF.

This clonotype came up a few times. The gene calls are TRBV5-1 and TRBJ2-7; D may be TRBD1 or TRBD2 (5 bases each). The CDR3 totals 14 residues. Germline CDR1 reads SGHRS; CDR2 reads YFSETQ. The V end was cut by 9 bases, the J end by 6 bases, with 22 bases between. CDR3 DNA sequence: TGCGCCACTTCAACCGGGACGGGTGCCTCCGAGCAGTACTTC. Protein product: CATSTGTGASEQYF.

This clonotype came up many times. The genes are TRBV20-1 and TRBJ2-5, with a weak D call TRBD2 (6 bases). V was clipped by 0 bases and J by 5 bases, with 10 bases between them. CDR3 length: 13 residues. Germline V gene sequence: CDR1 DFQATT, CDR2 SNEGSKA (reference sequence). The CDR3 region is CSAREAGRETQYF. In nucleotides, the CDR3 is TGCAGTGCTAGAGAGGCAGGGAGGGAGACCCAGTACTTC.

This clonotype was counted many times. V and J are TRBV7-8 and TRBJ2-2, with 7 bases identical to TRBD1. The germline V gene has CDR1 SGHVS and CDR2 FQNEAQ. The CDR3 runs 15 residues. The junction had 7 bases not matched to a gene; V was cut back by 1 base and J by 8 bases. CDR3 amino acids: CASSLDYRGAGELFF. The CDR3, as DNA: TGTGCCAGCAGCTTAGACTACAGGGGTGCAGGGGAGCTGTTTTTT.

The rearrangement uses TRBV30 and TRBJ2-7; a weak D match, TRBD1 (6 bases). The germline V gene has CDR1 GTSNPN and CDR2 SVGIG (reference sequence). With 3 bases removed from V and 4 bases from J, the gap between germline ends came to 16 bases. The CDR3 runs to 14 residues. As DNA, the CDR3 is TGTGCCTGGAGCCCTACAGGGTATGGGTACGAGCAGTACTTC. This gives the protein CAWSPTGYGYEQYF. The full variable domain, with the rest looked up from reference TRBV30 and TRBJ2-7, is SQTIHQWPATLVQPVGSPLSLECTVEGTSNPNLYWYRQAAGRGLQLLFYSVGIGQISSEVPQNLSASRPQDRQFILSSKKLLLSDSGFYLCAWSPTGYGYEQYFGPGTRLTVT.

This clonotype was counted many times. The chain uses TRBV5-4 and TRBJ2-2; 7 bases are shared with TRBD2. Germline trimming cut 1 base from V and 6 bases from J; bases unmatched to any gene: 3. In germline, CDR1 is SGHNT, CDR2 YYREEE (reference sequence). This CDR3 has 14 residues. DNA of the CDR3: TGTGCCAGCAGCTTGAGCGGGGCGGCCGGGGAGCTGTTTTTT. Its translation is CASSLSGAAGELFF.

The chain couples TRBV12-3 or TRBV12-4 to TRBJ1-1, with a tentative D call TRBD1 (5 bases). The CDR3 extends over 15 amino acids. V shed 7 bases and J shed 5 bases, with 20 bases lying between them. The CDR3 sequence: CASTRGRGGKTEAFF. CDR3 in DNA: TGTGCCAGCACCCGGGGGAGGGGAGGGAAAACTGAAGCTTTCTTT.

This chain joins TRBV12-3 or TRBV12-4 and TRBJ2-3, with a weak D call TRBD2 (6 bases). Trimming cost V 8 bases and J 5 bases, with 23 bases left between them. The CDR3 totals 16 residues. CDR3 region: CASPPPEEGSGDTQYF. DNA of the CDR3: TGTGCCAGCCCCCCGCCCGAGGAGGGGAGTGGAGATACGCAGTATTTT.

The chain is built from TRBV30 and TRBJ2-5; D might be TRBD2 (5 bases). CDR1 is GTSNPN, CDR2 SVGIG, per germline (reference sequence). V shed 5 bases and J shed 5 bases, with 15 bases lying between them. The CDR3 length is 13 residues. CDR3 sequence (DNA): TGTGCCTGGGCTATCGGGCGAGGGGAGACCCAGTACTTC. Encoded protein: CAWAIGRGETQYF.

This clonotype has more than one count but fewer than ten. J is TRBJ2-3 and V is TRBV10-3; the D gene is possibly TRBD1 (5 bases). Germline loops: CDR1 ENHRY, CDR2 SYGVKD. Trimming pared 10 bases from V and 4 bases from J, leaving 12 bases between. CDR3 length: 12 amino acids. This CDR3 reads CATQGGADTQYF. CDR3 DNA sequence: TGTGCCACCCAGGGTGGGGCAGATACGCAGTATTTT.

This clonotype was picked up many times. The chain carries TRBV5-1 and TRBJ2-6; D is tentatively TRBD1 or TRBD2 (5 bases each). The CDR3 consists of 14 residues. Deletions cut 6 bases from V and 2 bases from J, with 9 bases between. The germline CDR1 and CDR2 sequences are SGHRS and YFSETQ. The CDR3, as DNA: TGCGCCAGCACCATGGGACCTGGGGCCAACGTCCTGACTTTC. Translated, it gives CASTMGPGANVLTF. Full variable domain (rest looked up from reference TRBV5-1 and TRBJ2-6): KAGVTQTPRYLIKTRGQQVTLSCSPISGHRSVSWYQQTPGQGLQFLFEYFSETQRNKGNFPGRFSGRQFSNSRSEMNVSTLELGDSALYLCASTMGPGANVLTFGAGSRLTVL.